The clone carrying this T cell receptor (beta chain) was found many times. Its antigen is not known. The authors ran a second PCR of about 6 to 11 cycles using a sample-barcoded 5' primer and a J-beta primer mix. TCRdb recomputed calls from the 5' RACE reads with MiXCR, one row per CDR3 protein. Altogether 1.5 million to 2 million distinct CDR3 sequences are present, approximately 32% being singletons, with the ten largest covering 11%. These data come from a study of blood T cells in healthy people across ages. V gave up 3 bases and J gave up 2 bases; unmatched junction bases: 7. CDR1 and CDR2 from the germline V gene are SGDLS and YYNGEE. The CDR3 has 15 amino acids. General study points: Higher diversity and more naive CD4+ cells were features of long-lived donors, compared to aged donors.

Each sample gave at least 7 million isolated PBMCs. RNA extraction gave at least 5.5 micrograms of total RNA per sample. Sequencing input: blood. This chain uses TRBV9 with TRBJ2-5; 7 bases match TRBD1. The sequence was collected from a young woman in good health. The CDR3 DNA is TGTGCCAGCAGCGCCATGACAGGGTTTCAAGAGACCCAGTACTTC. It specifies CASSAMTGFQETQYF.